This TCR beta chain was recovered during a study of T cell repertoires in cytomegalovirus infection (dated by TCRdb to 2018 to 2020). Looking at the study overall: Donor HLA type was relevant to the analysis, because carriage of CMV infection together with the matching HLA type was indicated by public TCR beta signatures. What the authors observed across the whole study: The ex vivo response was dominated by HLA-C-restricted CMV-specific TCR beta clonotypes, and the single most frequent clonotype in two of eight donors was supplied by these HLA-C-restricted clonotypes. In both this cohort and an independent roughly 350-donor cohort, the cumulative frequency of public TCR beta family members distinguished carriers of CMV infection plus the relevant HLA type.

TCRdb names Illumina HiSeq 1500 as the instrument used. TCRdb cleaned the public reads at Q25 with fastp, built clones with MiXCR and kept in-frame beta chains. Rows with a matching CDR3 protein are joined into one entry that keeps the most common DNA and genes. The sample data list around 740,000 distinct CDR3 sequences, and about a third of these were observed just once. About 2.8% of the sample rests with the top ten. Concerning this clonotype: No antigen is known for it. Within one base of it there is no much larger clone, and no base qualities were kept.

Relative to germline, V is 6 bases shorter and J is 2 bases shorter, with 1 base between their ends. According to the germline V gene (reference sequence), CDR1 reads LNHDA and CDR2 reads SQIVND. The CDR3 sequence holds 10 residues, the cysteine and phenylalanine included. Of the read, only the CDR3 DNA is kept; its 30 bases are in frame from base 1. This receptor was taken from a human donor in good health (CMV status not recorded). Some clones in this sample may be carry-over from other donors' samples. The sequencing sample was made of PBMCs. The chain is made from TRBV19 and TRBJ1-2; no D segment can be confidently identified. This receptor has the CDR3 CASSNYGYTF. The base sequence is TGTGCCAGTAGCAACTATGGCTACACCTTC.